This T cell receptor beta chain came from a study of blood T cell repertoires in COVID-19. Turning to the study itself: COVID-19 samples collected from the United States, Italy and Spain covered acute and convalescent phases. Sample material is recorded as cDNA or gDNA derived from T cells, B-cell-depleted T cells, or PBMCs.

As originally analysed: Amplification of reference gene primers provided the estimated nucleated cell counts. The table came from immunoSEQ multiplex PCR; TCRdb's copy has only in-frame clones and leaves some out. D and trimming come from the DNA, and the V and J calls and clone size come from that table. This table has around 86,000 clones, around 90% appearing once. The V and J ends lost 4 bases and 4 bases, in that order; junction bases with no gene match: 8. The CDR3 spans 16 residues. From germline, CDR1 is LGHDT and CDR2 YNNKEL (reference sequence). The receptor's source is a woman over 75 with acute or convalescent COVID-19. The chain has TRBV3-1 (or the pseudogene TRBV3-2) and TRBJ2-1; TRBD2 agrees at 9 bases. The sample consisted of peripheral blood. CDR3 residues: CASSPPGGRVYNEQFF. The CDR3 DNA sequence: TGTGCCAGCAGCCCCCCTGGCGGGAGGGTATACAATGAGCAGTTCTTC.